This TCR beta chain was sequenced during a study of cytomegalovirus exposure and HLA in healthy donors. Findings of the study overall: Most TCR sequences showed up rarely, but some public TCRs showed up in many donors. With later analysis, a missense DCLRE1C variant became linked to TCR beta V- and J-gene trimming. A previous analysis found most TCR beta V segments productive roughly 87% or roughly 30% of the time.

The CDR3 sequence is 15 residues long. Trimming shortened V by 2 bases and J by 5 bases, and 16 bases separated the two germline ends. Germline CDR1 SGHDT, CDR2 YYEEEE. A remark on this clone: What it binds is unknown.

The PCR was carried out with 60 Vbeta primers and 13 Jbeta primers. In the original analysis: Approximately 9.9 million shared chains were among the about 80 million unique TCR beta chains that a later analysis counted. TCRdb keeps only in-frame clones here, not all; method: immunoSEQ multiplex PCR. Clone size and V and J calls were adopted from that table, with D and trimming inferred from the DNA. The sample holds more than 140,000 clones, roughly 80% seen once. The sequenced sample was PBMCs. This chain links TRBV5-6 with TRBJ1-1, with unresolved D. The origin of this receptor is a middle-aged man in good health and CMV-seronegative. CDR3 residues: CASSFEWAGRTEAFF. The CDR3 DNA reads TGTGCCAGCAGCTTTGAATGGGCAGGAAGGACTGAAGCTTTCTTT.